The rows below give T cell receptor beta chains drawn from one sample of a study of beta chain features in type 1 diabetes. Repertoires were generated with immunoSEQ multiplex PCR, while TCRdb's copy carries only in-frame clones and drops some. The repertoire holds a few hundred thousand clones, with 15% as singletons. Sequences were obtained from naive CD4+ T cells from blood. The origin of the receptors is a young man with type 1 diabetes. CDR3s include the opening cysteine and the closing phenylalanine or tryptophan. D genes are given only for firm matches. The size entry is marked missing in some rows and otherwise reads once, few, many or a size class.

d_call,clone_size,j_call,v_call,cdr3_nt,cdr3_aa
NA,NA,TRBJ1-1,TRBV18,TGTGCCAGCTCACCGTTCTTCCGGAACCGGGGAACTGAAGCTTTCTTT,CASSPFFRNRGTEAFF
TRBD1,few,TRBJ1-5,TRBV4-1,TGCGCCAGTTCAGGGGGATTGAGGCAGCCCCAGCATTTT,CASSGGLRQPQHF
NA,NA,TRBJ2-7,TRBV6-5,TGTGCCAGCAGTTACTCGAGGGCCAGCGGCTCCTACGAGCAGTACTTC,CASSYSRASGSYEQYF
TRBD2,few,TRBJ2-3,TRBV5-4,TGTGCCAGCAACCTAGCGGGAAAGACAGATACGCAGTATTTT,CASNLAGKTDTQYF
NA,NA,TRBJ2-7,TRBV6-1,TGTGCCAGCAGTTCCAAGACAGGACTTGGATACGAGCAGTACTTC,CASSSKTGLGYEQYF
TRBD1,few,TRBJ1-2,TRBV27,TGTGCCAGCAGACAGGGGCAGGGTACGAGCTACACCTTC,CASRQGQGTSYTF
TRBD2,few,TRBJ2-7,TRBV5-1,TGCGCCAGCAGCCCCGCAAAGACTAGCGGGACCTACGAGCAGTACTTC,CASSPAKTSGTYEQYF
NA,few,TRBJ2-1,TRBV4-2,TGTGCCAGCAGCCCACGACTAGTCGCTGACAATGAGCAGTTCTTC,CASSPRLVADNEQFF
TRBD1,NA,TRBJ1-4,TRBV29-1,TGCAGCGCACGGGACAGGGTCGGTAATGAAAAACTGTTTTTT,CSARDRVGNEKLFF
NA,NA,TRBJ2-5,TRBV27,TGTGCCAGCAGTTTTCAGGGGTTGCGCGAGACCCAGTACTTC,CASSFQGLRETQYF
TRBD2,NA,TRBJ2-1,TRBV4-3,TGCGCCAGCAGCCAAGAGGGGACTAACTACAATGAGCAGTTCTTC,CASSQEGTNYNEQFF
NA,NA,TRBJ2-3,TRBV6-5,TGTGCCAGCAGTTACTCTATCCGGGATACGCAGTATTTT,CASSYSIRDTQYF
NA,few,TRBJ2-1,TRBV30,TGTGCCTGGGGGCCGGACTTCAATGAGCAGTTCTTC,CAWGPDFNEQFF
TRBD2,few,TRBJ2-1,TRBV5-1,TGCGCCAGCAGCTTGGCCGGGACTAGCGGGAGTACTGAGCAGTTCTTC,CASSLAGTSGSTEQFF
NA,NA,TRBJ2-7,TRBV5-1,TGCGCCAGCGGAGGGGGGCAGGGGGCCTACGAGCAGTACTTC,CASGGGQGAYEQYF
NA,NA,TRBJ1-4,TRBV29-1,TGCAGCGTTCTGTCGGTGAGAGGTGAAAAACTGTTTTTT,CSVLSVRGEKLFF
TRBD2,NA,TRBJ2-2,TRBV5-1,TGCGCCAGCAGTCCTCTAGCGGGGGGGCCGGACACCGGGGAGCTGTTTTTT,CASSPLAGGPDTGELFF
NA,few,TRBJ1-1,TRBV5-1,TGCGCCAGCAGCCCAGGACAGCCTCTACTGAACACTGAAGCTTTCTTT,CASSPGQPLLNTEAFF
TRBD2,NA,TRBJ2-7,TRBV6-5,TGTGCCAGCAGCCGGAGCGGGAGACCCTCCTACGAGCAGTACTTC,CASSRSGRPSYEQYF
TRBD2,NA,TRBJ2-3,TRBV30,TGTGCCTGGAGTACTCGACCACTAGGCGGGGGGGCCGCAGATACGCAGTATTTT,CAWSTRPLGGGAADTQYF
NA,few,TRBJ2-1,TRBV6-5,TGTGCCAGCAGTTACTTGGGGGCCAATGAGCAGTTCTTC,CASSYLGANEQFF
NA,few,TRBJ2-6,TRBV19,TGTGCCAGTAGGCAGGGGAGCTCTGGGGCCAACGTCCTGACTTTC,CASRQGSSGANVLTF
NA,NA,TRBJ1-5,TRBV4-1,TGCGCCAGCAGCCTACAGGGTAATCAGCCCCAGCATTTT,CASSLQGNQPQHF
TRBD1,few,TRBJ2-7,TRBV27,TGTGCCAGCAGTAAAGGGACAGGAGACTACGAGCAGTACTTC,CASSKGTGDYEQYF
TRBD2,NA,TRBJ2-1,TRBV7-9,TGTGCCAGCAGGCAGGGACTAGCAGGAGACAATGAGCAGTTCTTC,CASRQGLAGDNEQFF
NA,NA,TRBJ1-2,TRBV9,TGTGCCAGCAGCGGAGTTAGCGGCTACACCTTC,CASSGVSGYTF
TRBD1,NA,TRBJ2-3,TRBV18,TGTGCCAGCTCTCCCAGGGACAGTCGCACAGATACGCAGTATTTT,CASSPRDSRTDTQYF
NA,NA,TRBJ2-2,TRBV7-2,TGTGCCAGCAGCCATAGGGGGATTCCTGTCTCCGGGGAGCTGTTTTTT,CASSHRGIPVSGELFF
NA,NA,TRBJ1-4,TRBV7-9,TGTGCCAGCAGCTCGGGGGGCTATGAAAAACTGTTTTTT,CASSSGGYEKLFF
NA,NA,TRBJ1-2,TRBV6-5,TGTGCCAGCAGTTACTCGGGCCACTACACCTTC,CASSYSGHYTF
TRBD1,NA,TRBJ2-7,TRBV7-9,TGTGCCAGCAGCCCCCGGGACAGAAGCTACGAGCAGTACTTC,CASSPRDRSYEQYF
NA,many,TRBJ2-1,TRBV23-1,TGCGCCAGCAGCCTCGGGTTCTTC,CASSLGFF
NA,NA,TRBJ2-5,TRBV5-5,TGTGCCAGCAGCTTGGTTTACGGGTACTCGGGGGCCCAGTACTTC,CASSLVYGYSGAQYF
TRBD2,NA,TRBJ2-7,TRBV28,TGTGCCAGCAGTTTACTAGCGGGAGCAGTCTACGAGCAGTACTTC,CASSLLAGAVYEQYF
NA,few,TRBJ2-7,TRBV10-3,TGTGCCATCACTCAACTAGGGGGGGGTTTACACGAGCAGTACTTC,CAITQLGGGLHEQYF
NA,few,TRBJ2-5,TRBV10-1,TGCGCCAGATCGGGAGAGACCCAGTACTTC,CARSGETQYF
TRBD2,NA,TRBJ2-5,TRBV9,TGTGCCAGCAGCGTTAGCGGGGGGGCCTTCCCGCAAGAGACCCAGTACTTC,CASSVSGGAFPQETQYF
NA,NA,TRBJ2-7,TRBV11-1,TGTGCCAGCAGCTCCAACCCGACAAGGGGGTCCTACGAGCAGTACTTC,CASSSNPTRGSYEQYF
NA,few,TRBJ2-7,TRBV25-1,TGTGCCAGCAGTGCGCTAGGTGTCCGCTCCTACGAGCAGTACTTC,CASSALGVRSYEQYF
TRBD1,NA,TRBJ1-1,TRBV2,TGTGCCTCGCAGGGGGTTAGGGCTGAAGCTTTCTTT,CASQGVRAEAFF
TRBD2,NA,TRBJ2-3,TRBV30,TGTGCCTGGCAGTCAGCGGGGCTGACAGATACGCAGTATTTT,CAWQSAGLTDTQYF
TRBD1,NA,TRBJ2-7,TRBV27,TGTGCCAGCAGTTTGCAGGGGGCGGGATCCTACGAGCAGTACTTC,CASSLQGAGSYEQYF
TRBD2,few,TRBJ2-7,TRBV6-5,TGTGCCAGCAGTTACGGGGCTAGCGGAACGTACGAGCAGTACTTC,CASSYGASGTYEQYF
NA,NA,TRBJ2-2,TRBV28,TGTGCCAGCAGTGCTCGAATTGGAGGGGGGGAGCTGTTTTTT,CASSARIGGGELFF
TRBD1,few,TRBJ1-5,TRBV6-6,TGTGCCAGCAGTTCCCCGACAGGGCTGCGCAATCAGCCCCAGCATTTT,CASSSPTGLRNQPQHF
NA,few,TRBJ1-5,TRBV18,TGTGCCAGCTCACCCACAGGGCTACAGCCCCAGCATTTT,CASSPTGLQPQHF
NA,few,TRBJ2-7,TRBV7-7,TGTGCCAGCAGCGACGACAGGTTCGGGGAGCAGTACTTC,CASSDDRFGEQYF
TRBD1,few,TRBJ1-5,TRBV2,TGTGCCAGCAGCGGGGATCGACAGGGGACTAATCAGCCCCAGCATTTT,CASSGDRQGTNQPQHF
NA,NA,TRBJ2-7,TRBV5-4,TGTGCCAGCAGCTTGGGAGCCTCCTACGAGCAGTACTTC,CASSLGASYEQYF
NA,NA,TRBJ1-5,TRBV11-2,TGTGCCAGTCAGAGGGATAGCAATCAGCCCCAGCATTTT,CASQRDSNQPQHF
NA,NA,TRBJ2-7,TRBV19,TGTGCCAGTAGTAAGACAAGGTTGGCCTACGAGCAGTACTTC,CASSKTRLAYEQYF
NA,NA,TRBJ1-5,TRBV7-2,TGTGCCAGCAGCGACCAAAGGGGTCAGCCCCAGCATTTT,CASSDQRGQPQHF
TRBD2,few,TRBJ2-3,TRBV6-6,TGTGCCAGCAGTTACTCAGGCGGGAGTACAGATACGCAGTATTTT,CASSYSGGSTDTQYF
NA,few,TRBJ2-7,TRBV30,TGTGCCTGGAGTGTTTTCGCGAGCTCCTACGAGCAGTACTTC,CAWSVFASSYEQYF
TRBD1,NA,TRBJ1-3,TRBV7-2,TGTGCCAGCAGCCCCCGTGACAGGGAGTCTGGAAACACCATATATTTT,CASSPRDRESGNTIYF
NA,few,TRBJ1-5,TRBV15,TGTGCCACCAGCCGGTCAGGTGGACAGCCCCAGCATTTT,CATSRSGGQPQHF
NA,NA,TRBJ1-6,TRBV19,TGTGCCAGACCCCTGCGGGTTTCACCCCTCCACTTT,CARPLRVSPLHF
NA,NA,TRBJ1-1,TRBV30,TGTGCCTGGAAGCCTTATCCGGACGGACAGAACACTGAAGCTTTCTTT,CAWKPYPDGQNTEAFF
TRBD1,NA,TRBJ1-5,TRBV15,TGTGCCACCAGCAGAGGACAGGGTGACGATCAGCCCCAGCATTTT,CATSRGQGDDQPQHF
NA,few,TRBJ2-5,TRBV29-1,TGCAGCGTTGAACCGGGACAAGAGACCCAGTACTTC,CSVEPGQETQYF